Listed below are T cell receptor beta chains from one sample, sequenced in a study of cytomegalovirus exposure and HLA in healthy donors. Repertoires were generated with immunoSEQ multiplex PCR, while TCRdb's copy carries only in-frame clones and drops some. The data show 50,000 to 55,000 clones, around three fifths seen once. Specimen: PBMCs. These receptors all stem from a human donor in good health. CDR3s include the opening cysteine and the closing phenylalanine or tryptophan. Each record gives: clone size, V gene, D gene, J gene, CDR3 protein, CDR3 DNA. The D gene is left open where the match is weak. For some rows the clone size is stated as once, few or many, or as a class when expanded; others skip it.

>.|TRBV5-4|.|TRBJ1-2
CASSLAGARVYGYTF
TGTGCCAGCAGCTTGGCAGGGGCGCGCGTCTATGGCTACACCTTC
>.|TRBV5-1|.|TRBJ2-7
CASSPGGEQYF
TGCGCCAGCAGCCCCGGTGGCGAGCAGTACTTC
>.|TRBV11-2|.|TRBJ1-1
CASSPSGGAGTEAFF
TGTGCCAGCAGCCCCAGTGGGGGGGCGGGTACTGAAGCTTTCTTT
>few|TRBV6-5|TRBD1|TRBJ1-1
CASSPGTGGMSEAFF
TGTGCCAGCAGCCCCGGGACAGGGGGCATGAGTGAAGCTTTCTTT
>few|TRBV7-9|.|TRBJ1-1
CASGADLNTEAFF
TGTGCCAGCGGGGCAGATTTGAACACTGAAGCTTTCTTT
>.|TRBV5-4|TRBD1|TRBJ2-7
CASSLKGQGGNEQYF
TGTGCCAGCAGCCTAAAGGGACAGGGGGGCAACGAGCAGTACTTC
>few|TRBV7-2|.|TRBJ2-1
CASSLELGDNEQFF
TGTGCCAGCAGCTTAGAACTAGGAGACAATGAGCAGTTCTTC
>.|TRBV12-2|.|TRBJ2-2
CASPRAGGLDTGELFF
TGTGCAAGTCCCCGAGCGGGGGGGCTGGACACCGGGGAGCTGTTTTTT
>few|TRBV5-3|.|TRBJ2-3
CARSSGGTPAPDTQYF
TGTGCCAGAAGCTCCGGTGGGACACCTGCCCCAGATACGCAGTATTTT
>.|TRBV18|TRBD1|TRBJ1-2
CASRPGTGGSNYGYTF
TGTGCCAGCAGGCCCGGGACAGGCGGATCTAACTATGGCTACACCTTC
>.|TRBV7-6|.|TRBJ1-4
CASSLREGEKLFF
TGTGCCAGCAGCTTACGAGAGGGAGAAAAACTGTTTTTT
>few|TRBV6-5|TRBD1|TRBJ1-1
CASSSGAGGSTEAFF
TGTGCCAGCAGTTCGGGGGCAGGGGGGAGTACTGAAGCTTTCTTT
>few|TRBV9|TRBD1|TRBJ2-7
CASSPGTVSYEQYF
TGTGCCAGCAGCCCGGGGACAGTCTCCTACGAGCAGTACTTC
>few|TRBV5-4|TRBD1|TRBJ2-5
CASRQGMGETQYF
TGTGCCAGCAGACAGGGGATGGGGGAGACCCAGTACTTC
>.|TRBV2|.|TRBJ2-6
CASSTHSGANVLTF
TGTGCCAGCAGTACTCATTCTGGGGCCAACGTCCTGACTTTC
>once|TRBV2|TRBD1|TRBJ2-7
CASYKGTGYEQYF
TGTGCCAGCTACAAGGGGACAGGCTACGAGCAGTACTTC
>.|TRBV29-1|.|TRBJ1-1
CSAIDRTRNPEAFF
TGCAGCGCCATAGACAGGACTCGAAACCCTGAAGCTTTCTTT
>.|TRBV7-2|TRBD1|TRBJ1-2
CASSLGSDRGLGYTF
TGTGCCAGCAGCTTAGGCTCAGACAGGGGCCTCGGCTACACCTTC
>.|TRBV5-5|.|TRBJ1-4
CASSPTQGIGEKLFF
TGTGCCAGCAGCCCGACCCAGGGGATAGGAGAAAAACTGTTTTTT
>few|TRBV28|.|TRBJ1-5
CASSPQGGGRQPQHF
TGTGCCAGCAGTCCCCAAGGCGGGGGCCGTCAGCCCCAGCATTTT
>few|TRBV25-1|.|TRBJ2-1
CASSAPQGFGNEQFF
TGTGCCAGCAGTGCCCCACAGGGATTTGGCAATGAGCAGTTCTTC
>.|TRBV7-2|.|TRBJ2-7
CASSLGGGVYEQYF
TGTGCCAGCAGCTTAGGTGGCGGGGTCTACGAGCAGTACTTC
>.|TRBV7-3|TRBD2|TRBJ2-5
CASSLMGGGGETQYF
TGTGCCAGCAGCTTAATGGGGGGGGGAGGGGAGACCCAGTACTTC
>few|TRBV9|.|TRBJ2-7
CASSPRGRYEQYF
TGTGCCAGCAGCCCCCGGGGTCGCTACGAGCAGTACTTC
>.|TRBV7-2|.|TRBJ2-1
CASSPDTYSYNEQFF
TGTGCCAGCAGCCCGGACACCTACTCCTACAATGAGCAGTTCTTC
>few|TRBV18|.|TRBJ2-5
CASSRLAGPQETQYF
TGTGCCAGCTCCCGCCTGGCAGGGCCCCAAGAGACCCAGTACTTC
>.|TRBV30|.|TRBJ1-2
CAWRAAGRGEYGYTF
TGTGCCTGGAGGGCAGCAGGGCGGGGAGAGTATGGCTACACCTTC
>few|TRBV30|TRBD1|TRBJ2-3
CAWSVQGADTQYF
TGTGCCTGGAGTGTCCAGGGGGCAGATACGCAGTATTTT
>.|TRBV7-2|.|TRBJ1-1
CASSPHYRGGSTEAFF
TGTGCCAGCAGCCCCCATTATCGGGGGGGGAGCACTGAAGCTTTCTTT
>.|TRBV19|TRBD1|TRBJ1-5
CASSIPPRDRVSNQPQHF
TGTGCCAGTAGTATCCCCCCCCGGGACAGGGTAAGCAATCAGCCCCAGCATTTT
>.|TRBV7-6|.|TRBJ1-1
CASSSELGLNTEAFF
TGTGCCAGCAGCTCAGAGCTAGGCCTGAACACTGAAGCTTTCTTT
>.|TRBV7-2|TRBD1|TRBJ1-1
CASSLGQLNTEAFF
TGTGCCAGCAGCTTGGGACAGTTGAACACTGAAGCTTTCTTT
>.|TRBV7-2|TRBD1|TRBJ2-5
CASSRGTGGQETQYF
TGTGCCAGCAGCCGTGGGACAGGGGGCCAAGAGACCCAGTACTTC
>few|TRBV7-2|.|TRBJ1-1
CASSYSGVNTEAFF
TGTGCCAGCAGCTATTCAGGGGTGAACACTGAAGCTTTCTTT
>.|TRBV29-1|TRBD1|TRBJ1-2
CSVATGTGARGYTF
TGCAGCGTTGCGACCGGGACAGGGGCGCGTGGCTACACCTTC
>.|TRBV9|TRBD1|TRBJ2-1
CASSGTGGRNEQFF
TGTGCCAGCAGCGGCACAGGGGGCAGGAATGAGCAGTTCTTC
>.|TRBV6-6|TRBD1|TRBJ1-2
CASSYGQGQGVRGYTF
TGTGCCAGCAGTTATGGACAGGGGCAAGGAGTGAGAGGCTACACCTTC
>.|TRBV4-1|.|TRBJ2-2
CASSQVHDGGVTGELFF
TGCGCCAGCAGCCAGGTCCATGACGGGGGTGTCACCGGGGAGCTGTTTTTT
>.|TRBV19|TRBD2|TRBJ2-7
CASSTRDYQAVQYF
TGTGCCAGTAGTACCCGGGACTATCAAGCGGTGCAGTACTTC